A selection of T cell receptor beta chains follows, all from one sample in a study of cytomegalovirus exposure and HLA in healthy donors. Assay: immunoSEQ multiplex PCR; the TCRdb copy retains only in-frame clones and omits some. The sample contains 40,000 to 55,000 clones, 65% to 80% of which appear only once. Sequenced input: PBMCs. Receptors were obtained from a young man in good health and CMV-seronegative. CDR3s include the opening cysteine and the closing phenylalanine or tryptophan. The D gene is left open where the match is weak. Not all rows give a size; the values are once, few, many and, for expanded clones, a class.

TRBD2 TRBJ2-1 TRBV30 once CAWSYIAGSYNEQFF TGTGCCTGGAGTTATATAGCGGGGTCATACAATGAGCAGTTCTTC
TRBD2 TRBJ2-2 TRBV7-9 few CASSFSGVSTGELFF TGTGCCAGCAGCTTCAGCGGGGTTAGCACCGGGGAGCTGTTTTTT
TRBD1 TRBJ1-5 TRBV15 NA CATAKTDRGGNQPQHF TGTGCCACCGCAAAGACGGACAGGGGTGGTAATCAGCCCCAGCATTTT
TRBD1 TRBJ1-5 TRBV6-5 few CASSSTGTGFNQPQHF TGTGCCAGCAGTTCGACCGGGACAGGGTTCAATCAGCCCCAGCATTTT
NA TRBJ2-1 TRBV7-9 NA CASQGAGGAYNEQFF TGTGCTTCCCAGGGGGCGGGAGGGGCCTACAATGAGCAGTTCTTC
TRBD1 TRBJ1-1 TRBV6-6 NA CASSFGQGKAFF TGTGCCAGCAGCTTCGGACAGGGTAAAGCTTTCTTT
TRBD1 TRBJ1-5 TRBV6-1 NA CASSEGIGDRRQPQHF TGTGCCAGCAGTGAAGGGATCGGGGACAGGCGACAGCCCCAGCATTTT
NA TRBJ1-4 TRBV19 NA CASSIAGAGEKLFF TGTGCCAGTAGTATAGCAGGGGCAGGGGAAAAACTGTTTTTT
NA TRBJ2-7 TRBV27 NA CASGRSREQYF TGTGCCAGCGGCCGGAGCCGCGAGCAGTACTTC
NA TRBJ2-1 TRBV9 once CASSVGLTNEQFF TGTGCCAGCAGCGTAGGGCTCACGAATGAGCAGTTCTTC
NA TRBJ2-3 TRBV18 few CASSHYTDTQYF TGTGCCAGCTCACACTACACAGATACGCAGTATTTT
NA TRBJ1-2 TRBV6-5 NA CATQDSDYGYTF TGTGCCACGCAGGACAGCGACTATGGCTACACCTTC
NA TRBJ2-7 TRBV5-1 NA CASSSGTGYEQYF TGCGCCAGCAGCTCCGGGACTGGATACGAGCAGTACTTC
TRBD2 TRBJ2-2 TRBV29-1 NA CSAEGGGYTGELFF TGCAGCGCCGAAGGCGGGGGTTACACCGGGGAGCTGTTTTTT
NA TRBJ2-1 TRBV30 NA CAWSASRATNEQFF TGTGCCTGGAGTGCCTCGCGGGCGACCAATGAGCAGTTCTTC
NA TRBJ2-7 TRBV7-9 NA CASMVVGAGSYEQYF TGTGCCAGCATGGTAGTGGGGGCCGGTTCCTACGAGCAGTACTTC
TRBD2 TRBJ2-1 TRBV19 NA CASTMGTSGYNEQFF TGTGCCAGTACCATGGGGACTAGCGGCTACAATGAGCAGTTCTTC
NA TRBJ2-5 TRBV6-1 NA CASRGPQERPETQYF TGTGCCAGCAGGGGGCCACAGGAGCGACCAGAGACCCAGTACTTC
NA TRBJ1-2 TRBV19 NA CASSKAAGKSGYGYTF TGTGCCAGTAGTAAGGCCGCGGGGAAGAGTGGTTATGGCTACACCTTC
NA TRBJ2-5 TRBV5-1 NA CASSLGGGSQETQYF TGCGCCAGCAGCTTGGGTGGCGGCTCCCAAGAGACCCAGTACTTC
TRBD1 TRBJ1-5 TRBV6-6 once CASSPPGQYQHF TGTGCCAGCAGTCCCCCGGGACAGTACCAACATTTT
NA TRBJ2-7 TRBV7-6 NA CASSSQQGIVSYEQYF TGTGCCAGCAGCAGCCAGCAGGGGATTGTTTCCTACGAGCAGTACTTC
TRBD2 TRBJ2-2 TRBV5-1 NA CASSSGLRNTGELFF TGCGCCAGCAGCTCGGGACTAAGAAACACCGGGGAGCTGTTTTTT
NA TRBJ2-7 TRBV7-9 NA CASSLDNYEQYF TGTGCCAGCAGCTTGGACAACTACGAGCAGTACTTC
NA TRBJ1-1 TRBV12-5 NA CASGPGTEAFF TGTGCTAGTGGCCCGGGCACTGAAGCTTTCTTT
TRBD1 TRBJ2-5 TRBV5-1 few CASSFPWTGGVMYQETQYF TGCGCCAGCAGCTTCCCGTGGACAGGGGGCGTCATGTACCAAGAGACCCAGTACTTC
NA TRBJ1-1 TRBV2 few CASIRDADTEAFF TGTGCCAGCATACGGGATGCGGACACTGAAGCTTTCTTT
TRBD2 TRBJ2-3 TRBV7-2 NA CASSLLAGEADTQYF TGTGCCAGCAGCTTACTAGCGGGAGAGGCCGATACGCAGTATTTT
TRBD2 TRBJ2-1 TRBV6-5 NA CASSYSGDYLSHEQFF TGTGCCAGCAGTTACTCGGGGGACTACCTATCCCATGAGCAGTTCTTC
NA TRBJ2-6 TRBV14 NA CASSQEGRPGANVLTF TGTGCCAGCAGCCAAGAGGGGCGCCCAGGGGCCAACGTCCTGACTTTC
TRBD2 TRBJ2-2 TRBV29-1 NA CSVVGTSAGELFF TGCAGCGTTGTAGGGACTAGCGCCGGGGAGCTGTTTTTT
NA TRBJ2-7 TRBV9 NA CASSPFTGFPYEQYF TGTGCCAGCAGTCCTTTTACAGGGTTCCCCTACGAGCAGTACTTC
TRBD1 TRBJ2-1 TRBV5-5 NA CASSPGSGTGSYEQFF TGTGCCAGCAGCCCCGGCTCCGGGACAGGGTCGTATGAGCAGTTCTTC
NA TRBJ2-1 TRBV7-9 NA CASSQGGSPYNEQFF TGTGCCAGCAGCCAAGGGGGTAGCCCCTACAATGAGCAGTTCTTC
NA TRBJ1-2 TRBV7-2 NA CASSDTFGLGYTF TGTGCCAGCAGCGATACCTTCGGACTTGGCTACACCTTC
TRBD2 TRBJ2-3 TRBV5-5 NA CASSFRATPGLGTDTQYF TGTGCCAGCAGCTTCCGCGCGACCCCGGGACTAGGCACAGATACGCAGTATTTT
NA TRBJ2-7 TRBV13 NA CASSRKQGLALQYF TGTGCCAGCAGCCGTAAGCAAGGACTGGCCCTGCAGTACTTC
TRBD2 TRBJ2-2 TRBV18 NA CASSPLGREWKSGELFF TGTGCCAGCTCACCCCTCGGGAGGGAGTGGAAGAGCGGGGAGCTGTTTTTT
TRBD1 TRBJ2-3 TRBV4-1 NA CASSPLQGAATDTQYF TGCGCCAGCAGCCCCCTACAGGGGGCGGCCACAGATACGCAGTATTTT
TRBD2 TRBJ2-3 TRBV2 few CASSEAREGITDTQYF TGTGCCAGCAGTGAAGCGCGGGAGGGAATCACAGATACGCAGTATTTT
NA TRBJ1-2 TRBV2 NA CASSELGFYTGSYGYTF TGTGCCAGCAGTGAATTGGGCTTTTATACAGGAAGCTATGGCTACACCTTC
TRBD1 TRBJ1-2 TRBV7-9 NA CASSRFPPRRGLEGYTF TGTGCCAGCAGTAGATTCCCACCACGAAGGGGGCTGGAGGGCTACACCTTC
TRBD2 TRBJ2-7 TRBV5-6 NA CASSSGASGRNEQYF TGTGCCAGCAGCTCCGGGGCTAGCGGGAGGAATGAGCAGTACTTC
TRBD2 TRBJ2-7 TRBV5-4 NA CASSPGLAGDYEQYF TGTGCCAGCAGCCCCGGACTAGCGGGGGACTACGAGCAGTACTTC
NA TRBJ2-7 TRBV12-5 NA CASGLAGAGEQYF TGTGCTAGTGGTTTGGCGGGAGCGGGCGAGCAGTACTTC